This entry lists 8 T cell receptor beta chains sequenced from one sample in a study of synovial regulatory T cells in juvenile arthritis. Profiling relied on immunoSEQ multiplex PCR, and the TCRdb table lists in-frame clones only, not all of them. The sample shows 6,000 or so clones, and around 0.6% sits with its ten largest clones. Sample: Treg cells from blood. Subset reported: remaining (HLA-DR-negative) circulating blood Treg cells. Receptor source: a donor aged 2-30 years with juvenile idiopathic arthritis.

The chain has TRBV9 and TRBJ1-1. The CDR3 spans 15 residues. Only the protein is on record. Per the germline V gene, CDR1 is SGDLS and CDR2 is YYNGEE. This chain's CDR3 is CASSGGPNSNTEAFF.

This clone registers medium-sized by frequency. The CDR3 protein is CATAGARSPLHF. J is TRBJ1-6 and V is TRBV27; TCRdb designates TRBD1, a call that cannot be tested without DNA. Per the germline V gene, CDR1 is MNHEY and CDR2 is SMNVEV (reference sequence). This CDR3 is 12 amino acids long. DNA was not recorded.

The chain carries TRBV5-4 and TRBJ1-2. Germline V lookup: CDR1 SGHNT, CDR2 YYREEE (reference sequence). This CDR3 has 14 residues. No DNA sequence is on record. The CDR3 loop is CASSAGRMNYGYTF.

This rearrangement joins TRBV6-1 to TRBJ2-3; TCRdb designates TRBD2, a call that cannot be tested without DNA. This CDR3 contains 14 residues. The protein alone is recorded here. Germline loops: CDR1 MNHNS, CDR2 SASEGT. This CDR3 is CASTSSGRIDTQYF.

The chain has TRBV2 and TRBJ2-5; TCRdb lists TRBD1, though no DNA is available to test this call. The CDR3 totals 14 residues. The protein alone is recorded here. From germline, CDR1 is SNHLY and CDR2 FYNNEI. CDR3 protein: CASRGYRGPETQYF. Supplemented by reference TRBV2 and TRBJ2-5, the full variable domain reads EPEVTQTPSHQVTQMGQEVILRCVPISNHLYFYWYRQILGQKVEFLVSFYNNEISEKSEIFDDQFSVERPDGSNFTLKIRSTKLEDSAMYFCASRGYRGPETQYFGPGTRLLVL.

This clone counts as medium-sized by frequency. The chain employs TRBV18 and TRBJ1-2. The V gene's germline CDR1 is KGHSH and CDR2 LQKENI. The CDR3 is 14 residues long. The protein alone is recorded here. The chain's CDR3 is CASSPGGLQMGYTF.

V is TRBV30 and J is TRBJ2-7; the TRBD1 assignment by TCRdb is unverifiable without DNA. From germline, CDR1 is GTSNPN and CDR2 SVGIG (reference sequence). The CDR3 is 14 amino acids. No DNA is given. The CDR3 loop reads CAWSVGQGFYEQYF. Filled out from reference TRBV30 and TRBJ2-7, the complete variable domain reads SQTIHQWPATLVQPVGSPLSLECTVEGTSNPNLYWYRQAAGRGLQLLFYSVGIGQISSEVPQNLSASRPQDRQFILSSKKLLLSDSGFYLCAWSVGQGFYEQYFGPGTRLTVT.

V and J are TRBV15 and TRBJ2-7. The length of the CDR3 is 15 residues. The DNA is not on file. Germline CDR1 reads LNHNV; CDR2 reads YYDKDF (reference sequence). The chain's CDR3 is CATSRGDLRPDEQYF. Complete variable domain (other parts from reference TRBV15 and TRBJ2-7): DAMVIQNPRYQVTQFGKPVTLSCSQTLNHNVMYWYQQKSSQAPKLLFHYYDKDFNNEADTPDNFQSRRPNTSFCFLDIRSPGLGDTAMYLCATSRGDLRPDEQYFGPGTRLTVT.